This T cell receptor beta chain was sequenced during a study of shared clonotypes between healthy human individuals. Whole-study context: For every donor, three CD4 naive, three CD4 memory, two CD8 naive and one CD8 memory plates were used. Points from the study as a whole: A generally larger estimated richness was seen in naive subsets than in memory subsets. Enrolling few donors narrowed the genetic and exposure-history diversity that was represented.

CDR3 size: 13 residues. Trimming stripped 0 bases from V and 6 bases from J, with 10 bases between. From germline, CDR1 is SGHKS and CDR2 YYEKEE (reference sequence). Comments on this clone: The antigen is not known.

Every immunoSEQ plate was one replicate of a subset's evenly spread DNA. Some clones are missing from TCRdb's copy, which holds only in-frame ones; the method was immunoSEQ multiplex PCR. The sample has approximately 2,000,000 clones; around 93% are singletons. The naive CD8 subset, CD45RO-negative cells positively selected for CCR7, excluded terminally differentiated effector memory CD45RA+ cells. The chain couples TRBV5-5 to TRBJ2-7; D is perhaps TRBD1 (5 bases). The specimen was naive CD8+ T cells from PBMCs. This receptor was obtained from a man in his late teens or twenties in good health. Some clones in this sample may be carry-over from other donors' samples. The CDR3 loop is CASSLDLGAEQYF. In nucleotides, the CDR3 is TGTGCCAGCAGCTTGGATTTAGGGGCCGAGCAGTACTTC.